Here is one T cell receptor (beta chain) with its context. These data belong to a study of blood T cell repertoires in COVID-19. Study-level information: COVID-19 samples from acute and convalescent phases originated in the United States, Italy and Spain.

CDR1 is SGHAT and CDR2 is FQNNGV in the germline V gene. This CDR3 has 16 residues. Losses at the gene ends were 5 bases for V and 0 bases for J; bases not matched to a gene: 4. Per the study methods: Amplification of reference gene primers was used by the study to estimate nucleated cell counts. Repertoires were generated with immunoSEQ multiplex PCR, while TCRdb's copy carries only in-frame clones and drops some. Clonal size and the V and J genes are those of that table, whereas D and trimming came from the DNA. The repertoire holds about 44,000 clones, 82% seen once, with around 4.2% in the top ten.

Input material: peripheral blood. This chain connects TRBV11-2 to TRBJ2-1; TRBD2 agrees at 10 bases. The receptor was isolated from an older woman with acute or convalescent COVID-19. This CDR3 reads CASSRTSGVSYNEQFF. Written as DNA, the CDR3 is TGTGCCAGCAGCCGGACTAGCGGAGTCTCCTACAATGAGCAGTTCTTC. The full variable domain, in which reference TRBV11-2 and TRBJ2-1 provide the parts outside the CDR3, is EAGVAQSPRYKIIEKRQSVAFWCNPISGHATLYWYQQILGQGPKLLIQFQNNGVVDDSQLPKDRFSAERLKGVDSTLKIQPAKLEDSAVYLCASSRTSGVSYNEQFFGPGTRLTVL.